This paragraph covers one T cell receptor (beta chain) sequence. The CDR3 consists of 18 residues. Source study methods: Reference gene primer amplification gave nucleated cell count estimates. TCRdb keeps only in-frame clones here, not all; method: immunoSEQ multiplex PCR. For V, J and clone size, that table is used; D and trimming come from the DNA. The sample has roughly 210,000 clones, around 86% seen once. The study drew participants aged about 18 to 90 years from about two dozen US areas. Assignments of participants to cohorts depended upon their own reported clinical history. The data stem from a study of blood T cell repertoires in COVID-19. Turning to the study itself: Recovered participants had two consecutive negative NP/OP PCR tests, healthcare professional clearance, or symptom resolution.

This TCR came from a man younger than 45 in a cohort exposed to, infected with or recovered from COVID-19 (not recorded which). The rearrangement uses TRBV21-1 and TRBJ2-3; the tabulated D call, TRBD1, remains unverified against the DNA. TRBV21-1 is a listed pseudogene. The sequencing sample was made of PBMCs or T cells enriched from blood (not recorded which). This CDR3 reads CASSKVRGSITSTDTQYF. DNA for the CDR3: TGTGCCAGCAGCAAAGTAAGGGGATCGATTACTAGCACAGATACGCAGTATTTT.